A selection of T cell receptor beta chains follows, all from one sample in a study of memory CD4+ T cells and cytomegalovirus serostatus. Profiled with immunoSEQ multiplex PCR; TCRdb holds only in-frame clones, not every one. The data hold 50,000 or so clones, with over 65% observed a single time. Sample: memory CD4+ T cells from blood. Receptor source: an adult in good health and CMV-seronegative. Both conserved end residues are part of each CDR3. Fields, in order: V gene, clone size, D gene, J gene, CDR3 DNA, CDR3 protein. The D gene is left open where the match is weak. Where a row states a size, it is once, few, many or the class of an expanded clone; other rows omit it.

TRBV4-2	NA	NA	TRBJ2-2	TGTGCCAGCAGACAAACTACGAACACCGGGGAGCTGTTTTTT	CASRQTTNTGELFF
TRBV18	NA	TRBD2	TRBJ2-3	TGTGCCAGCTCACCTCCGGGACTAGCGGGGGGCATGGGTACGCAGTATTTT	CASSPPGLAGGMGTQYF
TRBV15	NA	NA	TRBJ1-1	TGTGCCACCAGCCTGGAGATAGGCGTGAACACTGAAGCTTTCTTT	CATSLEIGVNTEAFF
TRBV2	NA	TRBD2	TRBJ2-5	TGTGCCAGCAGTCGGACTAGCGGTGAAACCGACCAGTACTTC	CASSRTSGETDQYF
TRBV6-6	NA	TRBD1	TRBJ2-5	TGTGCCAGCAGTAAAGCCGGGACAGGGGTGGGGGAGCAGTACTTC	CASSKAGTGVGEQYF
TRBV19	NA	NA	TRBJ2-5	TGTGCCAGTAGTACTTCAGACAACGTCCAAGAGACCCAGTACTTC	CASSTSDNVQETQYF
TRBV7-9	NA	TRBD1	TRBJ2-5	TGTGCCAGCAGCTCCTACAGGGGACAAGAGACCCAGTACTTC	CASSSYRGQETQYF
TRBV6-6	NA	NA	TRBJ2-7	TGTGCCAGCAGTATCGGGGTGGGGACCCGATTATACGAGCAGTACTTC	CASSIGVGTRLYEQYF
TRBV4-1	NA	TRBD2	TRBJ2-3	TGCGCCAGCAGCCAAGATTCCCCTAGCGGGGGACTCACAGATACGCAGTATTTT	CASSQDSPSGGLTDTQYF
TRBV6-5	NA	TRBD1	TRBJ1-2	TGTGCCAGCAGTTACTCGCGGACAGGGGGCGGCTATGGCTACACCTTC	CASSYSRTGGGYGYTF
TRBV11-2	NA	NA	TRBJ2-5	TGTGCCAGCAGCGCGGCCCGGACTGAACAAGAGACCCAGTACTTC	CASSAARTEQETQYF
TRBV5-1	NA	TRBD1	TRBJ2-7	TGCGCCAGCAGTGTGACAGGGGTTTCCTACGAGCAGTACTTC	CASSVTGVSYEQYF
TRBV9	once	NA	TRBJ1-2	TGTGCCAGCAGCGTTTTTGTGGGAGGTGGCTACACCTTC	CASSVFVGGGYTF
TRBV6-1	few	TRBD2	TRBJ2-1	TGTGCCAGCAGTGAAGTTGCCGGGGGGACCTACAATGAGCAGTTCTTC	CASSEVAGGTYNEQFF
TRBV4-1	NA	NA	TRBJ1-4	TGCGCCAGCAGCGTCACAGGCTCGGTAAAGGAAAAACTGTTTTTT	CASSVTGSVKEKLFF
TRBV28	once	TRBD2	TRBJ2-1	TGTGCCAGCAGTTGGGGGGGCTCCTACAATGAGCAGTTCTTC	CASSWGGSYNEQFF
TRBV6-1	NA	TRBD1	TRBJ1-4	TGTGCCAGCAGCGGACAGGGGATTAATGAAAAACTGTTTTTT	CASSGQGINEKLFF
TRBV6-1	once	TRBD1	TRBJ2-7	TGTGCCAGCAGTGAACCGGGACAGGGAAGGGACGAGCAGTACTTC	CASSEPGQGRDEQYF
TRBV29-1	NA	NA	TRBJ1-5	TGCAGCGTTGATTTGGGGGCTGGACAGCCCCAGCATTTT	CSVDLGAGQPQHF
TRBV9	NA	TRBD1	TRBJ2-6	TGTGCCAGCGCGCCCTGGACAGGGGGCAACGTCCTGACTTTC	CASAPWTGGNVLTF
TRBV7-2	NA	TRBD1	TRBJ1-2	TGTGCCAGCAGCTTAGGCGGACAGGGGGTCGAGTATGGCTACACCTTC	CASSLGGQGVEYGYTF
TRBV28	NA	NA	TRBJ1-6	TGTGCCAGCAGTTTACCCCACAATTCACCCCTCCACTTT	CASSLPHNSPLHF
TRBV9	NA	NA	TRBJ2-5	TGTGCCAGCAGCGTATCGCCAGCTACGGAGACCCAGTACTTC	CASSVSPATETQYF
TRBV4-1	NA	NA	TRBJ2-2	TGCGCCAGCAGCCTCGAGACACGTCTAAAAACCGGGGAGCTGTTTTTT	CASSLETRLKTGELFF
TRBV6-5	NA	NA	TRBJ1-4	TGTGCCAGCAGCCCGGTTGGGGGGAATGAAAAACTGTTTTTT	CASSPVGGNEKLFF
TRBV5-1	NA	TRBD2	TRBJ2-3	TGCGCCAGCAGGAGCATAGCGGGGGGGCGCACAGATACGCAGTATTTT	CASRSIAGGRTDTQYF
TRBV7-9	NA	TRBD2	TRBJ2-3	TGTGCCAGCAGCTCCGATGCTAGCGGGTCTAGAGATACGCAGTATTTT	CASSSDASGSRDTQYF
TRBV2	NA	TRBD1	TRBJ1-2	TGTGCCAGCATCCGGGACAGGGCGTCTAACTATGGCTACACCTTC	CASIRDRASNYGYTF
TRBV6-6	NA	TRBD2	TRBJ2-2	TGTGCCAGCAACCTAGCGGGGCCCGGGGAGCTGTTTTTT	CASNLAGPGELFF